This T cell receptor (beta chain) was profiled in a study of blood T cells in healthy people across ages. Primers used in a second PCR of roughly 7 to 11 cycles were a sample-barcoded 5' primer and a J-beta primer mix. A template-switch adaptor with 12 random nucleotides tagged each cDNA molecule. One entry per CDR3 protein results from TCRdb running MiXCR on the 5' RACE reads. Found here are hundreds of thousands of distinct CDR3 sequences, 49% of them singletons; the top ten hold 30% to 35%. Study-wide findings and caveats: While age rose, TCR beta diversity per million T cells dropped in a roughly linear way. What prevented conclusive comparison of naive and antigen-experienced cells was that PBMCs were unsorted. The long-lived group displayed more naive CD4+ cells, plus higher diversity, than the aged donors did.

This clonotype was seen a handful of times. Antigen specificity is unknown. The V segment lost 6 bases and the J segment 5 bases; nucleotides outside the gene matches: 5. There are 14 residues in the CDR3. The specimen sequenced was blood. The TCR comes from a woman aged 60-75 years in good health. This chain links TRBV12-3 or TRBV12-4 with TRBJ1-4; 8 positions agree with TRBD1. The CDR3 region is CASSWRTGNEKLFF. Here the CDR3 DNA reads TGTGCCAGCAGCTGGAGGACAGGGAATGAAAAACTGTTTTTT.